Listed here are 18 T cell receptor beta chains from one sample, sequenced in a study of T cell responses to AZD1222 COVID-19 vaccine. Produced via immunoSEQ multiplex PCR; TCRdb's table is partial and in-frame only. The sample has over 100,000 clones, roughly 92% seen once. The sample consisted of peripheral blood, taken on day 0 of AZD1222 vaccination. Receptor source: an adult in good health.

This sequence joins TRBV20-1 and TRBJ2-7; D is tentatively TRBD1 or TRBD2 (6 bases each). This CDR3 contains 11 residues. The germline gives CDR1 DFQATT, CDR2 SNEGSKA (reference sequence). DNA for the CDR3: TGCAGGGTAGGGGGGTCCTACGAGCAGTACTTC. This gives the protein CRVGGSYEQYF.

The chain has TRBV28 and TRBJ2-1; 10 bases map to TRBD1. Germline CDR1 reads MDHEN; CDR2 reads SYDVKM. J lost 4 bases, V lost 5 bases, and 8 bases had no gene match. This CDR3 has 16 residues. CDR3 sequence reads: CASSATGTGAYNEQFF. The CDR3, as DNA: TGTGCCAGCAGTGCCACCGGGACAGGGGCATACAATGAGCAGTTCTTC.

The chain couples TRBV4-2 to TRBJ2-7; the D is unclear. CDR1 is LGHNA and CDR2 is YNFKEQ in the germline V gene. This CDR3 comprises 14 residues. Trimming took 1 base from V and 4 from J, leaving 11 bases between them. The CDR3 region has the DNA TGTGCCAGCAGCCAAGGGGAAGGGCGGTACGAGCAGTACTTC. It translates to CASSQGEGRYEQYF.

The chain recombines TRBV29-1 with TRBJ1-1; no clear D. The CDR3 consists of 12 residues. Germline CDR1 and CDR2: SQVTM and ANQGSEA. V shed 5 bases and J shed 1 base, with 8 bases lying between them. Here the CDR3 reads CSVRKGNTEAFF. For the CDR3, the DNA is TGCAGCGTTCGAAAGGGGAACACTGAAGCTTTCTTT.

V is TRBV5-1 and J is TRBJ2-4; 16 nucleotides match TRBD2. Trimming took 3 bases from V and 7 from J; bases not matched to a gene: 7. The CDR3 runs to 17 residues. The germline V gene encodes CDR1 SGHRS and CDR2 YFSETQ. The CDR3 loop is CASSSGTSGGAGNIQYF. The CDR3 coding sequence is TGCGCCAGCAGCTCTGGGACTAGCGGGGGGGCCGGGAACATTCAGTACTTC. The variable domain in full, completed from reference TRBV5-1 and TRBJ2-4, reads KAGVTQTPRYLIKTRGQQVTLSCSPISGHRSVSWYQQTPGQGLQFLFEYFSETQRNKGNFPGRFSGRQFSNSRSEMNVSTLELGDSALYLCASSSGTSGGAGNIQYFGAGTRLSVL.

The chain links TRBV24-1 to TRBJ2-3, with D possibly TRBD2 on 5 matching bases. This CDR3 contains 11 residues. The germline V gene encodes CDR1 KGHDR and CDR2 SFDVKD. Trimming pared 1 base from V and 12 bases from J, leaving 7 bases between. The CDR3 is CATSDFWTQYF. Written as DNA, the CDR3 is TGTGCCACCAGTGATTTCTGGACTCAGTATTTT.

The V gene is TRBV9, the J gene TRBJ1-1; TRBD1 agrees at 8 bases. Per germline, CDR1 SGDLS and CDR2 YYNGEE. The CDR3 consists of 15 residues. Germline trimming cut 3 bases from V and 0 bases from J; bases unmatched to any gene: 4. CDR3 sequence reads: CASSARQGLNTEAFF. The CDR3 coding sequence is TGTGCCAGCAGCGCCAGACAGGGGTTGAACACTGAAGCTTTCTTT.

The chain is built from TRBV30 and TRBJ2-3, with D perhaps matching TRBD2 (6 bases). V was cut by 4 bases and J by 4 bases, with 9 bases left in between. Germline CDR1 and CDR2: GTSNPN and SVGIG (reference sequence). This CDR3 is built from 12 residues. The CDR3 region is CAWIRLADTQYF. In DNA, the CDR3 is TGTGCCTGGATAAGACTAGCAGATACGCAGTATTTT.

V usage is TRBV2 and J usage is TRBJ1-4, with D possibly being TRBD1 (6 bases). Germline CDR1 reads SNHLY; CDR2 reads FYNNEI. The CDR3 sequence is 14 residues long. V lost 6 bases and J 7 bases, leaving 15 bases between the germline ends. The chain's CDR3 is CASSLQGGTEKLFF. The CDR3 DNA reads as TGTGCCAGCAGCTTACAGGGAGGAACTGAAAAACTGTTTTTT.

This clone was seen just once. The rearrangement links TRBV6-5 to TRBJ1-6, with a tentative D call TRBD1 (6 bases). There are 15 residues in the CDR3. Trimming removed 8 bases from V and 8 bases from J, with 19 bases in between. Germline V lookup: CDR1 MNHEY, CDR2 SVGAGI. The DNA of the CDR3 is TGTGCCAGCCGATGGACCGGGGCAGGGGATTCACCCCTCCACTTT. Translated, it gives CASRWTGAGDSPLHF.

This chain links TRBV9 with TRBJ2-3; D perhaps matches TRBD2 (5 bases). The CDR3 spans 15 residues. CDR1 is SGDLS and CDR2 is YYNGEE in the germline V gene. Trimming left V 0 bases short and J 4 bases short, with 12 bases between. The CDR3: CASSVAASSPDTQYF. The CDR3 nucleotides are TGTGCCAGCAGCGTAGCAGCTAGCTCCCCAGATACGCAGTATTTT.

The J gene is TRBJ1-1, the V gene TRBV11-3; D is possibly TRBD1 (5 bases). Germline assignment: CDR1 SGHNT and CDR2 YENEEA. This CDR3 comprises 14 residues. V was trimmed by 1 base and J by 2 bases, leaving 8 bases between them. CDR3 in DNA: TGTGCCAGCAGCTTAGCTGGGGGAAACACTGAAGCTTTCTTT. It is translated as CASSLAGGNTEAFF.

The CDR3 here is CASSLVPGQRTTNEKLFF. Here the CDR3 DNA reads TGCGCCAGCAGCCTGGTCCCGGGACAGCGAACAACTAATGAAAAACTGTTTTTT. The genes are TRBV5-1 and TRBJ1-4; 7 bases fit TRBD1. CDR1 and CDR2 from the germline V gene are SGHRS and YFSETQ. The ends lost 4 bases at V and 0 bases at J; junction bases unmatched: 12. This CDR3 region has 18 residues.

The chain combines TRBV21-1 with TRBJ1-2. TRBV21-1 is deemed a pseudogene. The CDR3 is made up of 18 amino acids. The CDR3 loop is CASSTPGGGAGHNYGYTF. The CDR3 bases are TGTGCCAGCAGCACCCCTGGGGGGGGAGCGGGGCATAACTATGGCTACACCTTC.

The CDR3 region has the DNA TGTGCCAGCAGCCCTAACCTTGACGAGCAGTACTTC. Protein: CASSPNLDEQYF. The chain has TRBV6-2 or TRBV6-3 and TRBJ2-7; unclear D gene. With 6 bases removed from V and 5 bases from J, the gap between germline ends came to 11 bases. Germline V CDR1 and CDR2: MNHEY, SVGEGT. The length of the CDR3 is 12 residues.

This clone was seen once. This chain links TRBV27 with TRBJ1-5, with 11 positions matching TRBD1. The CDR3 is made up of 14 amino acids. Trimming removed 7 bases from V and 4 bases from J; junction bases left unmatched: 3. Germline V gene lookup returns CDR1 MNHEY and CDR2 SMNVEV (reference sequence). The CDR3 nucleotides are TGTGCCAGCACGGGACAGGGGGGGAATCAGCCCCAGCATTTT. Protein product: CASTGQGGNQPQHF.

CDR3 nucleotide sequence: TGCGCCAGCGCGTTCCGTGGGGGTATAGAGACCCAGTACTTC. Translation: CASAFRGGIETQYF. This rearrangement joins TRBV5-1 to TRBJ2-5; either TRBD1 or TRBD2 may supply D (5 bases each). Germline values: CDR1 SGHRS, CDR2 YFSETQ. This CDR3 comprises 14 residues. Trimming removed 7 bases at V and 4 bases at J, with 17 bases between.

This sequence joins TRBV5-6 and TRBJ1-2, with D hard to call. Germline CDR1 is SGHDT and CDR2 is YYEEEE. Trimming removed 0 bases from V and 3 bases from J, with 9 bases in between. The CDR3 consists of 14 residues. The CDR3 region has the DNA TGTGCCAGCAGCTTGGGTTCAGCCTACTATGGCTACACCTTC. It encodes CASSLGSAYYGYTF.